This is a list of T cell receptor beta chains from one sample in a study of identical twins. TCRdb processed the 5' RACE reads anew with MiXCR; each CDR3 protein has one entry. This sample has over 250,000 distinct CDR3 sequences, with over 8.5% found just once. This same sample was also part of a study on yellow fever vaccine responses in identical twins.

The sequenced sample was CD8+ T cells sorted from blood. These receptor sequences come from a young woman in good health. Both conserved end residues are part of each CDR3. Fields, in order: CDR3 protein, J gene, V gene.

CDR3 protein: CASSQDWGQNNEQFF; J gene: TRBJ2-1; V gene: TRBV4-2
CDR3 protein: CASPTGQPRQPQHF; J gene: TRBJ1-5; V gene: TRBV23-1
CDR3 protein: CASSLGSVASGGPEQETQYF; J gene: TRBJ2-5; V gene: TRBV12-3/TRBV12-4
CDR3 protein: CAISEGLGADTDTQYF; J gene: TRBJ2-3; V gene: TRBV10-3
CDR3 protein: CASSLGGPGGQETQYF; J gene: TRBJ2-5; V gene: TRBV3-1
CDR3 protein: CASSVGVGSTDTQYF; J gene: TRBJ2-3; V gene: TRBV9
CDR3 protein: CASSPLATLPYEQYF; J gene: TRBJ2-7; V gene: TRBV6-1
CDR3 protein: CASSLVGQGFYEQYF; J gene: TRBJ2-7; V gene: TRBV7-2
CDR3 protein: CASSLGTSWNEQFF; J gene: TRBJ2-1; V gene: TRBV12-3/TRBV12-4
CDR3 protein: CASSYGALGTDTQYF; J gene: TRBJ2-3; V gene: TRBV6-5
CDR3 protein: CATSDSIAGESYNEQFF; J gene: TRBJ2-1; V gene: TRBV24-1
CDR3 protein: CASSSRTLAGDEQYF; J gene: TRBJ2-7; V gene: TRBV4-3
CDR3 protein: CAISEGTGAYNEQFF; J gene: TRBJ2-1; V gene: TRBV10-3
CDR3 protein: CAIPTGQGNTGELFF; J gene: TRBJ2-2; V gene: TRBV10-3
CDR3 protein: CASSLVGRQTLYEQYF; J gene: TRBJ2-7; V gene: TRBV11-2
CDR3 protein: CSARVMVAVTDTQYF; J gene: TRBJ2-3; V gene: TRBV20-1
CDR3 protein: CASSDTLTNSPLHF; J gene: TRBJ1-6; V gene: TRBV25-1
CDR3 protein: CSVEDRGTSGANVLTF; J gene: TRBJ2-6; V gene: TRBV29-1
CDR3 protein: CASSATGELYEQYF; J gene: TRBJ2-7; V gene: TRBV7-9
CDR3 protein: CASSLSGGSSTDTQYF; J gene: TRBJ2-3; V gene: TRBV5-6
CDR3 protein: CASSFSSQGNEQYF; J gene: TRBJ2-7; V gene: TRBV6-5
CDR3 protein: CASSHRFEGGPPGELFF; J gene: TRBJ2-2; V gene: TRBV4-1
CDR3 protein: CSVTGTGELFF; J gene: TRBJ2-2; V gene: TRBV29-1
CDR3 protein: CASSQDRGVTDTQYF; J gene: TRBJ2-3; V gene: TRBV5-6